This T cell receptor beta chain was sequenced during a study of healthy donors' naive CD4 and CD8 T cells. Study-level results: Most V and J genes were reportedly biased between naive CD4+ and CD8+ cells. Negatively charged CDR3s marked CD8+ lineage; positively charged CDR3s marked CD4+ lineage.

CD4+CD8-CD45RO-CD45RA+ cells were naive CD4+; CD8+CD4-CD45RA+CD27bright cells were naive CD8+. Note on this clonotype: The antigen is unknown.

Starting from around 500 ng of total RNA, TCR libraries were made with linear amplification. Each CDR3 protein gets one entry after TCRdb re-called the reads with MiXCR. This table has 150,000 to 200,000 distinct CDR3 sequences, around 74% appearing once. Trimming took off 6 bases at V and 4 bases at J, with 15 bases between the two ends. This CDR3 is 14 amino acids long. Germline loops: CDR1 LNHNV, CDR2 YYDKDF (reference sequence). The sequenced material came from naive CD4+ and CD8+ T cells sorted from blood, pooled from several donors. J is TRBJ1-1 and V is TRBV15; no clear D gene. The source of this sequence is a pool of human donors in good health; the sample pools cells from several healthy donors. In DNA, the CDR3 is TGTGCCACCAGTATCATCCGCGCGGCCACTGAAGCTTTCTTT. Translating it yields CATSIIRAATEAFF.